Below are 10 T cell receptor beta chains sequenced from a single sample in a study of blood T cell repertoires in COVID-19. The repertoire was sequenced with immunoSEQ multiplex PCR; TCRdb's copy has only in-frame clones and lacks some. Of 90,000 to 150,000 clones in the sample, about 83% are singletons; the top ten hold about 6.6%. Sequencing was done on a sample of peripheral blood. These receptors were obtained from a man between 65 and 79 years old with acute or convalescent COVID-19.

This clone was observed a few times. The DNA of the CDR3 is TGTGCCAGCAGCCAAGTAGGACTAGCGGCAACCTACGAGCAGTACTTC. Residues: CASSQVGLAATYEQYF. This chain links TRBV4-2 with TRBJ2-7, with 10 bases fitting TRBD2. The CDR3 runs to 16 residues. V shed 1 base and J 2 bases; nucleotides not matched to a gene: 5. CDR1 is LGHNA, CDR2 YNFKEQ, per germline.

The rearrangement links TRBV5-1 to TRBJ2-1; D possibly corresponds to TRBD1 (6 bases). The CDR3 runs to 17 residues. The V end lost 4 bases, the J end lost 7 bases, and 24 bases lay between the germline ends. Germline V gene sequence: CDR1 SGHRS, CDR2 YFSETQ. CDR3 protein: CASSTTGMPMPLNEQFF. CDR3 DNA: TGCGCCAGCAGCACGACAGGAATGCCCATGCCTTTAAATGAGCAGTTCTTC.

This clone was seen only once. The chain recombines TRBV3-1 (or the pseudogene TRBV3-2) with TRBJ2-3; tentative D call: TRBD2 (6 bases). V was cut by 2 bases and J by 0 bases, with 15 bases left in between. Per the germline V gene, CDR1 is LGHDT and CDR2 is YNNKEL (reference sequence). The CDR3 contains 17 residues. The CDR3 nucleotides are TGTGCCAGCAGCCAACTGGGGGGTAGCTCTAGCACAGATACGCAGTATTTT. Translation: CASSQLGGSSSTDTQYF.

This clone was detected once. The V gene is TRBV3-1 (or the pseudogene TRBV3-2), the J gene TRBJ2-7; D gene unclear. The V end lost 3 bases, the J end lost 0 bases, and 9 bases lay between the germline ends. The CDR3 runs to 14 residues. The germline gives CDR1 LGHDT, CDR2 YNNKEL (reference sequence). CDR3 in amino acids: CASSHSASSYEQYF. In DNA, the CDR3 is TGTGCCAGCAGCCATTCTGCGTCCTCCTACGAGCAGTACTTC.

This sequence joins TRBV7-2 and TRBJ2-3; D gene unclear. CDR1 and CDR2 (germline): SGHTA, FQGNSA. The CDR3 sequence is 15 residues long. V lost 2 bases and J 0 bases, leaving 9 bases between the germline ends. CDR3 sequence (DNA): TGTGCCAGCAGCTTAAAGGCGGCAAGCACAGATACGCAGTATTTT. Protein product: CASSLKAASTDTQYF. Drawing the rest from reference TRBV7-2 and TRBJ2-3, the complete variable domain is GAGVSQSPSNKVTEKGKDVELRCDPISGHTALYWYRQSLGQGLEFLIYFQGNSAPDKSGLPSDRFSAERTGGSVSTLTIQRTQQEDSAVYLCASSLKAASTDTQYFGPGTRLTVL.

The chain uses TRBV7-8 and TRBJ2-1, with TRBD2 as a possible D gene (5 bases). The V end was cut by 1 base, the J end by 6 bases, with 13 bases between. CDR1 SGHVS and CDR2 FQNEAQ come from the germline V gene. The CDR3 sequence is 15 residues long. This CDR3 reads CASSLVLGLRNEQFF. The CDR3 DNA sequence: TGTGCCAGCAGCTTAGTACTAGGTCTACGCAATGAGCAGTTCTTC.

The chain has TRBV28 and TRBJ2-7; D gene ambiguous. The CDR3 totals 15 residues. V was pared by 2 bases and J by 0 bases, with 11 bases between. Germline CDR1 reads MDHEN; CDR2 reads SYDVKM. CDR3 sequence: CASSLTRSISYEQYF. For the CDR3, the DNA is TGTGCCAGCAGTTTAACCAGGTCGATCTCCTACGAGCAGTACTTC.

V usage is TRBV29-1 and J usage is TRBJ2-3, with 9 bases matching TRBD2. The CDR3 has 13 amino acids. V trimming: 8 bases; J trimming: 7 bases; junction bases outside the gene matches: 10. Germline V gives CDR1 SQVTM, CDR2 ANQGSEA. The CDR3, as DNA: TGCAGCTACCTGGAAGCGGGGGGAAATACGCAGTATTTT. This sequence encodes CSYLEAGGNTQYF.

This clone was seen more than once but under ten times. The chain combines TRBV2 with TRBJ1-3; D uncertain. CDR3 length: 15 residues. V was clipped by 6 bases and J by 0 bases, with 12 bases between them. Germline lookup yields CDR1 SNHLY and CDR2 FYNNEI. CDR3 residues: CASRVIQSSGNTIYF. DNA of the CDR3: TGTGCCAGCAGAGTGATACAGAGCTCTGGAAACACCATATATTTT.

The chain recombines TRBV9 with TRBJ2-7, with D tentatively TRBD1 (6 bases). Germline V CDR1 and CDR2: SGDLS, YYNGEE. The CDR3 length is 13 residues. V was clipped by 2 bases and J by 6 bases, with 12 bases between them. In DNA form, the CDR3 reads TGTGCCAGCAGCGTTAAAGGGGGTAGCGAGCAGTACTTC. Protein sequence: CASSVKGGSEQYF. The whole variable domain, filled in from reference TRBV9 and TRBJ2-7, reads DSGVTQTPKHLITATGQRVTLRCSPRSGDLSVYWYQQSLDQGLQFLIQYYNGEERAKGNILERFSAQQFPDLHSELNLSSLELGDSALYFCASSVKGGSEQYFGPGTRLTVT.